The clone carrying this TCR beta chain was observed a handful of times. The sample comes from a study of regulatory T cells in long-lasting Graves disease. Time point in this sample: newly diagnosed GD, antithyroid drugs for less than 3 months. The TCR library was made from RNA extracted from PBMCs. CDR3-region Arm-PCR and iRepertoire HTBI primers produced the TCR beta libraries. TCRdb processed the multiplex PCR reads anew with MiXCR; each CDR3 protein has one entry. The sample comprises some 340,000 distinct CDR3 sequences, about 10% of which are singletons, and about 19% rests with the top ten. This CDR3 is built from 12 residues. From germline, CDR1 is SQVTM and CDR2 ANQGSEA. Deletions cut 7 bases from V and 4 bases from J, with 13 bases between. These data were also reused for a study on T cells in Graves' hyperthyroidism and ophthalmopathy.

The chain carries TRBV29-1 and TRBJ1-2, with D maybe TRBD1 (6 bases). The sequence was obtained from a woman in her late teens or twenties with Graves disease. Source: peripheral blood mononuclear cells (PBMCs), taken at new diagnosis, from a patient treated with antithyroid drugs. CDR3 sequence reads: CSAPDSSYGYTF. CDR3 nucleotides: TGCAGCGCCCCGGACAGCTCCTATGGCTACACCTTC.